This TCR beta chain stems from a study of T cells after posttransplantation cyclophosphamide. There are 15 residues in the CDR3. The germline gives CDR1 SGHNT, CDR2 YYREEE (reference sequence). V lost 0 bases and J lost 7; bases outside the gene matches: 2. TCRdb's table, derived via immunoSEQ multiplex PCR, lists solely in-frame clones and lacks some. This repertoire holds under 30,000 clones, and none appear only once. This clone was found many times. This chain uses TRBV5-4 with TRBJ2-1; 12 nucleotides agree with TRBD2. Sequencing was performed on PBMCs. The clonotype originates from a woman aged 55-69 years in good health, CMV-negative, and a related stem cell transplant donor. The DNA for the CDR3 is TGTGCCAGCAGCTTGGGGGGACTAGCGGGTAATGAGCAGTTCTTC. Amino acid sequence: CASSLGGLAGNEQFF.